A single sample gave rise to the 18 T cell receptor beta chains below, sequenced in a study of blood T cell repertoires in COVID-19. Clones were sequenced by immunoSEQ multiplex PCR, and TCRdb holds only the in-frame ones, with some missing. The sample records a few hundred thousand clones, approximately 85% being singletons. Sequenced sample: peripheral blood. The receptors were sampled from a woman between 50 and 59 years old with acute or convalescent COVID-19.

The rearrangement uses TRBV12-1 and TRBJ1-2; the D call of TRBD1 is as the table states it, not checked on the DNA. TRBV12-1 has pseudogene status. This CDR3 is 16 amino acids long. CDR3 residues: CASSFGKDRENYGYTF. The DNA of the CDR3 is TGTGCCAGCAGCTTTGGAAAAGACAGGGAGAACTATGGCTACACCTTC.

This chain uses TRBV4-1 with TRBJ2-7; 13 bases agree with TRBD2. Losses at the gene ends were 4 bases for V and 4 bases for J; bases not matched to a gene: 4. The CDR3 sequence is 15 residues long. Germline loops: CDR1 MGHRA, CDR2 YSYEKL. The CDR3 nucleotides are TGCGCCAGCAGCCGGACTAGCGGGAGCTTTTACGAGCAGTACTTC. This gives the protein CASSRTSGSFYEQYF.

This clone was detected only a few times. The conserved closing phenylalanine or tryptophan is absent in this CDR3, likely reflecting a read error. The limits of the CDR3 on the DNA are not certain, so only TCRdb's listed CDR3 is given. The J gene is TRBJ2-7, the V gene TRBV7-2; the table's D call of TRBD1 was not tested on the DNA. CDR1 and CDR2 from the germline V gene are SGHTA and FQGNSA. Ends included, the CDR3 has 12 residues. The CDR3 loop reads CASSLGIETPSY.

The chain joins TRBV28 to TRBJ1-2, with a tentative D call TRBD1 (6 bases). Germline V gene lookup returns CDR1 MDHEN and CDR2 SYDVKM. The CDR3 runs 16 residues. V gave up 8 bases and J gave up 0 bases, with 19 bases separating them. CDR3: CASGGAAGSANYGYTF. The DNA for the CDR3 is TGTGCCAGCGGGGGGGCGGCCGGCAGTGCTAACTATGGCTACACCTTC.

The rearrangement uses TRBV18 and TRBJ2-3; tentative D call: TRBD2 (6 bases). The V and J ends lost 1 base and 0 bases respectively, with 11 bases between them. Germline values: CDR1 KGHSH, CDR2 LQKENI. The CDR3 consists of 16 residues. The chain's CDR3 is CASSPLPSESTDTQYF. CDR3 sequence (DNA): TGTGCCAGCTCACCACTCCCTAGCGAGAGCACAGATACGCAGTATTTT.

V gene TRBV10-3 combines with J gene TRBJ1-3; unclear D gene. The germline V gene has CDR1 ENHRY and CDR2 SYGVKD. CDR3 length: 12 amino acids. The V gene lost 2 bases and the J gene lost 7 bases, with 6 bases spanning the gap. The CDR3 DNA follows: TGTGCCATCAGTGAGGTTTCGAACACCATATATTTT. Protein sequence: CAISEVSNTIYF.

The J gene is TRBJ2-1, the V gene TRBV9; maybe TRBD1 (5 bases). The ends were cut back, 0 bases at V and 1 base at J, with 11 bases in the middle. Germline V CDR1 and CDR2: SGDLS, YYNGEE. CDR3 size: 16 residues. As DNA, the CDR3 is TGTGCCAGCAGCGTAGAAATTGCAGGGTCCTACAATGAGCAGTTCTTC. Translated: CASSVEIAGSYNEQFF.

This chain connects TRBV24-1 to TRBJ1-1; 8 nucleotides match TRBD1. The CDR3 extends over 16 amino acids. After removal of 5 bases from V and 1 base from J, the junction contained 8 bases not matched to a gene. Germline CDR1 is KGHDR and CDR2 is SFDVKD. The CDR3 loop is CATSGFGGTGNTEAFF. In DNA form, the CDR3 reads TGTGCCACCAGTGGGTTTGGGGGGACAGGGAACACTGAAGCTTTCTTT.

The gene calls are TRBV5-1 and TRBJ2-1, with 8 bases aligning to TRBD2. The germline V gene encodes CDR1 SGHRS and CDR2 YFSETQ. The CDR3 has 16 residues. The trim removed 6 bases at V and 2 bases at J, leaving 10 bases unmatched. CDR3 sequence (DNA): TGCGCCAGCACCTCGGGGGGGAGTGTCGCCTACAATGAGCAGTTCTTC. Translated: CASTSGGSVAYNEQFF.

V usage is TRBV16 and J usage is TRBJ2-2, with 8 bases that match TRBD1. V lost 4 bases, J lost 5 bases, and 9 bases stayed unmatched. CDR3 length equals 16 residues. Germline V lookup: CDR1 KGHSY, CDR2 FQNENV. In DNA form, the CDR3 reads TGTGCCAGCAGCCGCCTATCAGGGGGCAATACCGGGGAGCTGTTTTTT. Translated, it gives CASSRLSGGNTGELFF. The full variable domain, rest sourced from reference TRBV16 and TRBJ2-2, is GEEVAQTPKHLVRGEGQKAKLYCAPIKGHSYVFWYQQVLKNEFKFLISFQNENVFDETGMPKERFSAKCLPNSPCSLEIQATKLEDSAVYFCASSRLSGGNTGELFFGEGSRLTVL.

J is TRBJ1-1 and V is TRBV6-5; the D is unclear. Trimming pared 2 bases from V and 1 base from J, leaving 5 bases between. Germline V gene data show CDR1 as MNHEY and CDR2 as SVGAGI. CDR3 size: 13 residues. The CDR3 region is CASSYAGNTEAFF. For the CDR3, the DNA is TGTGCCAGCAGTTACGCGGGGAACACTGAAGCTTTCTTT.

V usage is TRBV2 and J usage is TRBJ1-1; possible D gene TRBD1, 5 bases. Trimming pared 4 bases from V and 6 bases from J, leaving 15 bases between. From germline, CDR1 is SNHLY and CDR2 FYNNEI. The CDR3 runs 14 residues. The CDR3 protein is CASSVRAGKAEAFF. For the CDR3, the DNA is TGTGCCAGCAGTGTTCGGGCAGGGAAAGCTGAAGCTTTCTTT.

This chain joins TRBV4-1 and TRBJ1-2; maybe TRBD1 (5 bases). CDR1 is MGHRA, CDR2 YSYEKL, per germline. The CDR3 has 13 residues. The V end lost 4 bases, the J end lost 9 bases, and 15 bases lay between the germline ends. The CDR3 loop is CASSPRDGGSYTF. The CDR3 nucleotides are TGCGCCAGCAGCCCGCGGGACGGCGGCAGCTACACCTTC.

The chain is built from TRBV27 and TRBJ2-5, with D possibly TRBD2 on 6 matching bases. V dropped 7 bases and J dropped 3 bases, with 12 bases sitting between them. The CDR3 sequence is 13 residues long. CDR1 and CDR2 (germline): MNHEY, SMNVEV (reference sequence). This CDR3 is CASKEWGEETQYF. The CDR3, as DNA: TGTGCCAGCAAAGAATGGGGGGAAGAGACCCAGTACTTC.

The chain joins TRBV9 to TRBJ2-2; tentatively, D is TRBD2 (6 bases). V was pared by 3 bases and J by 4 bases, with 10 bases between. CDR3 length: 14 residues. The germline V gene encodes CDR1 SGDLS and CDR2 YYNGEE. The CDR3 is CASSEGLATGELFF. In DNA form, the CDR3 reads TGTGCCAGCAGCGAGGGACTGGCCACCGGGGAGCTGTTTTTT.

The chain is built from TRBV6-2 or TRBV6-3 and TRBJ2-5; weak D call: TRBD2 (6 bases). Trimming removed 8 bases at V and 0 bases at J, with 10 bases between. Germline CDR1 reads MNHEY; CDR2 reads SVGEGT. CDR3 size: 13 residues. The CDR3 reads CASCRGDQETQYF. CDR3 DNA: TGTGCCAGCTGCCGCGGGGACCAAGAGACCCAGTACTTC.

This chain links TRBV27 with TRBJ1-6, with a possible D match to TRBD1 (6 bases). Germline loops: CDR1 MNHEY, CDR2 SMNVEV (reference sequence). This CDR3 contains 15 residues. V lost 5 bases to trimming and J lost 8 bases, with 16 bases between them. The CDR3 region is CASSTRGHGYSPLHF. CDR3 nucleotides: TGTGCCAGCAGTACCCGGGGACATGGTTATTCACCCCTCCACTTT.

The chain carries TRBV7-9 and TRBJ1-4; D call uncertain. Trimming stripped 5 bases from V and 0 bases from J, with 10 bases between. CDR1 is SEHNR and CDR2 is FQNEAQ in the germline V gene (reference sequence). The CDR3 has 15 amino acids. The CDR3 nucleotides are TGTGCCAGCAGCCCTACAGAGCCAACTAATGAAAAACTGTTTTTT. This gives the protein CASSPTEPTNEKLFF.